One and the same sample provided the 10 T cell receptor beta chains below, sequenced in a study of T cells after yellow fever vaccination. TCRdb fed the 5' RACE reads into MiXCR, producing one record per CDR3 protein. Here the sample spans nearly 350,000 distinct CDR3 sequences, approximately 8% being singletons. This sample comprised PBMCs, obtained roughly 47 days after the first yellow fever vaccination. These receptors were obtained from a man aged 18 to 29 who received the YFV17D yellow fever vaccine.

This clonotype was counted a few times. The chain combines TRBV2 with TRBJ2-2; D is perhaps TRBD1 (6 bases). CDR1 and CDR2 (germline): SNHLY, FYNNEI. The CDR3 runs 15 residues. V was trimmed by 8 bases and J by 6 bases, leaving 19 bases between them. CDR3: CASVGFTGNPGELFF. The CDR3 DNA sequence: TGTGCCAGCGTGGGCTTTACAGGGAATCCCGGGGAGCTGTTTTTT.

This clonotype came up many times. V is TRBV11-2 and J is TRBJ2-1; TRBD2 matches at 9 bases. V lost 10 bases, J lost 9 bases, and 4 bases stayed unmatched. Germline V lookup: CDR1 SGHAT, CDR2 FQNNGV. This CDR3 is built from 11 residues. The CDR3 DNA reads TGTGCCACGCGGGGGGGCTTTGAGCAGTTCTTC. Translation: CATRGGFEQFF.

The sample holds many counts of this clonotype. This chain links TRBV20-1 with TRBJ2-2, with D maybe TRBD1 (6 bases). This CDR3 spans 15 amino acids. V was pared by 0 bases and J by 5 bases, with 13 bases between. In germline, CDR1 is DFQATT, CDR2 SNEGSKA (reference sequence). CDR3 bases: TGCAGTGCTAGAGATCGCAGGGGAACTACCGGGGAGCTGTTTTTT. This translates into CSARDRRGTTGELFF.

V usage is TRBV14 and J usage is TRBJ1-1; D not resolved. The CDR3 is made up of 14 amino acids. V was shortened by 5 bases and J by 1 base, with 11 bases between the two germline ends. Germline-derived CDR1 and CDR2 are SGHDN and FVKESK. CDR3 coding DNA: TGTGCCAGCAGCATCGGACTCTCGAACACTGAAGCTTTCTTT. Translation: CASSIGLSNTEAFF.

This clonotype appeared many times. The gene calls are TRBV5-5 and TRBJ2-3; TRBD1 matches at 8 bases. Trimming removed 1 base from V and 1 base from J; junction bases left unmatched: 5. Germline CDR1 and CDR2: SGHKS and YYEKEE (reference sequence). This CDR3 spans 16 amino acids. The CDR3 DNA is TGTGCCAGCAGCTTGAGCGGACAGGGCGGCACAGATACGCAGTATTTT. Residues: CASSLSGQGGTDTQYF.

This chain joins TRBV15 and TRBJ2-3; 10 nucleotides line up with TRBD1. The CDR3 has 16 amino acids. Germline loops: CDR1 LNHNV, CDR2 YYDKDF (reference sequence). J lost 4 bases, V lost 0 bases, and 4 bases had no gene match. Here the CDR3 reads CATSRERGQGADTQYF. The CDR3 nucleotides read TGTGCCACCAGCAGAGAGAGAGGACAGGGGGCAGATACGCAGTATTTT.

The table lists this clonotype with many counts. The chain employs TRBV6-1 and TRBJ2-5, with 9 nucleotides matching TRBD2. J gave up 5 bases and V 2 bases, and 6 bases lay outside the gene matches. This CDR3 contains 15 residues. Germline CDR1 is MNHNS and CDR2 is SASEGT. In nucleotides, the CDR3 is TGTGCCAGCAGTGAACGTCTAGCGGGACAGGAGACCCAGTACTTC. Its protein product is CASSERLAGQETQYF.

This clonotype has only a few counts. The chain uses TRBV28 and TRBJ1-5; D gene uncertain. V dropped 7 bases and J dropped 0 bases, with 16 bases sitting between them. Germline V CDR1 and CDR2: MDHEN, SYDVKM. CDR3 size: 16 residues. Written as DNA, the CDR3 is TGTGCCAGCAAGGAGGTACTTAGATATAGCAATCAGCCCCAGCATTTT. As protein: CASKEVLRYSNQPQHF.

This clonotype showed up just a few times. CDR3 residues: CASSSRGGRGDTQYF. The CDR3 DNA sequence: TGTGCCAGCAGCTCCCGGGGGGGCCGGGGAGATACGCAGTATTTT. V is TRBV7-9 and J is TRBJ2-3; 8 bases align to TRBD2. Per the germline V gene, CDR1 is SEHNR and CDR2 is FQNEAQ (reference sequence). This CDR3 contains 15 residues. V lost 4 bases, J lost 5 bases, and 8 bases stayed unmatched. Together with reference TRBV7-9 and TRBJ2-3, the CDR3 gives the full variable domain: DTGVSQNPRHKITKRGQNVTFRCDPISEHNRLYWYRQTLGQGPEFLTYFQNEAQLEKSRLLSDRFSAERPKGSFSTLEIQRTEQGDSAMYLCASSSRGGRGDTQYFGPGTRLTVL.

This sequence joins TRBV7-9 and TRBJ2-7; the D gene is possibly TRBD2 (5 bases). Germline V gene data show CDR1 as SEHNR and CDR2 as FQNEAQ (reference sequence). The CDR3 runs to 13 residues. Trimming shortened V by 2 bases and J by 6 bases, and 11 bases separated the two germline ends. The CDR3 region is CASSLLEEAEQYF. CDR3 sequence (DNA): TGTGCCAGCAGCTTATTGGAGGAGGCCGAGCAGTACTTC.